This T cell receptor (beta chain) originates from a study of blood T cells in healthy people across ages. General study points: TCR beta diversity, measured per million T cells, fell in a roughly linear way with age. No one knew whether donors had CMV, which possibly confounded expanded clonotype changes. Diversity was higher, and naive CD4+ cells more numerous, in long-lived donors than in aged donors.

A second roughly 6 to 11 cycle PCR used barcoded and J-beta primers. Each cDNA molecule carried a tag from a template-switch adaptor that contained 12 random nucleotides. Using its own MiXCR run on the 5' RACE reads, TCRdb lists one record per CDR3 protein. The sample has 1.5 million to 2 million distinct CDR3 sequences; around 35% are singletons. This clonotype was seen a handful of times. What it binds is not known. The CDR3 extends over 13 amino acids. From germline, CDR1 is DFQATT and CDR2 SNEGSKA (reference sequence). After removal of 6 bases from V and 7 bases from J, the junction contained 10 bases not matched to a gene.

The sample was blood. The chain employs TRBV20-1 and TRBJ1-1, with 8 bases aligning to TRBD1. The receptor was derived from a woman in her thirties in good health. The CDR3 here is CSAKAGGVGEAFF. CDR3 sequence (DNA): TGCAGTGCCAAGGCAGGGGGCGTGGGTGAAGCTTTCTTT.